The rows below give T cell receptor beta chains drawn from one sample of a study of blood T cell repertoires in COVID-19. Measured with immunoSEQ multiplex PCR; TCRdb has only the in-frame clones, and not every one. The sample yields 120,000 or so clones, around three quarters seen once. Input material: peripheral blood. All receptors derive from a man aged 70 or older with acute or convalescent COVID-19. Both conserved end residues are part of each CDR3. A D gene is named only where the DNA matches it firmly. Expanded clones get a size class; other rows say once, few or many, or leave the size out.

CDR3: CASTFGLAASYEQYF; DNA: TGTGCCAGCACCTTCGGACTAGCGGCCTCCTACGAGCAGTACTTC; size: .; D: TRBD2; J: TRBJ2-7; V: TRBV2
CDR3: CASSLPTGDTQYF; DNA: TGTGCCAGCAGCTTACCCACCGGAGATACGCAGTATTTT; size: .; D: .; J: TRBJ2-3; V: TRBV13
CDR3: CASSFTDQETQYF; DNA: TGTGCCAGCAGCTTTACAGACCAAGAGACCCAGTACTTC; size: .; D: .; J: TRBJ2-5; V: TRBV11-2
CDR3: CSVEGMGQVTGELFF; DNA: TGCAGCGTTGAAGGGATGGGACAGGTTACCGGGGAGCTGTTTTTT; size: .; D: TRBD1; J: TRBJ2-2; V: TRBV29-1
CDR3: CASSIDLFRKETQYF; DNA: TGCGCCAGCAGCATAGACTTGTTTAGGAAAGAGACCCAGTACTTC; size: .; D: .; J: TRBJ2-5; V: TRBV5-1
CDR3: CASGLVEREHGYTF; DNA: TGTGCTAGTGGTTTGGTAGAAAGAGAACATGGCTACACCTTC; size: .; D: .; J: TRBJ1-2; V: TRBV12-5
CDR3: CASRRSGSQETQYF; DNA: TGTGCCAGCAGACGTAGCGGGTCTCAAGAGACCCAGTACTTC; size: .; D: TRBD2; J: TRBJ2-5; V: TRBV28
CDR3: CASSSTSVYEQYF; DNA: TGTGCCAGCAGTTCGACTAGTGTTTACGAGCAGTACTTC; size: .; D: .; J: TRBJ2-7; V: TRBV6-5
CDR3: CASSKLAGGNEQFF; DNA: TGTGCCAGCAGTAAGCTAGCGGGAGGGAATGAGCAGTTCTTC; size: .; D: TRBD2; J: TRBJ2-1; V: TRBV27
CDR3: CSVKVGAYGNANTEAFF; DNA: TGCAGCGTAAAGGTAGGGGCCTATGGAAATGCGAACACTGAAGCTTTCTTT; size: once; D: .; J: TRBJ1-1; V: TRBV29-1
CDR3: CASSVAPTGNQPQHF; DNA: TGTGCCAGCAGCGTAGCCCCTACAGGGAATCAGCCCCAGCATTTT; size: .; D: .; J: TRBJ1-5; V: TRBV9
CDR3: CASSPISYIQETQYF; DNA: TGTGCCAGCAGCCCAATCAGTTACATCCAAGAGACCCAGTACTTC; size: .; D: .; J: TRBJ2-5; V: TRBV7-9
CDR3: CSGRRGTNTGELFF; DNA: TGCAGCGGGCGTAGAGGTACGAACACCGGGGAGCTGTTTTTT; size: .; D: .; J: TRBJ2-2; V: TRBV29-1
CDR3: CASSISHGQGLTYEQYF; DNA: TGTGCCAGTAGTATAAGCCACGGACAGGGGCTCACCTACGAGCAGTACTTC; size: .; D: TRBD1; J: TRBJ2-7; V: TRBV19
CDR3: CASSKGQSGTTEAFF; DNA: TGTGCCAGCAGTAAGGGACAGTCGGGGACAACTGAAGCTTTCTTT; size: .; D: TRBD1; J: TRBJ1-1; V: TRBV6-2/TRBV6-3
CDR3: CASSSELRTNEKLFF; DNA: TGTGCCAGCAGTTCCGAACTACGAACTAATGAAAAACTGTTTTTT; size: .; D: .; J: TRBJ1-4; V: TRBV6-5
CDR3: CASSHAPGSGNTIYF; DNA: TGTGCCAGCAGCCATGCACCGGGATCTGGAAACACCATATATTTT; size: .; D: .; J: TRBJ1-3; V: TRBV4-2